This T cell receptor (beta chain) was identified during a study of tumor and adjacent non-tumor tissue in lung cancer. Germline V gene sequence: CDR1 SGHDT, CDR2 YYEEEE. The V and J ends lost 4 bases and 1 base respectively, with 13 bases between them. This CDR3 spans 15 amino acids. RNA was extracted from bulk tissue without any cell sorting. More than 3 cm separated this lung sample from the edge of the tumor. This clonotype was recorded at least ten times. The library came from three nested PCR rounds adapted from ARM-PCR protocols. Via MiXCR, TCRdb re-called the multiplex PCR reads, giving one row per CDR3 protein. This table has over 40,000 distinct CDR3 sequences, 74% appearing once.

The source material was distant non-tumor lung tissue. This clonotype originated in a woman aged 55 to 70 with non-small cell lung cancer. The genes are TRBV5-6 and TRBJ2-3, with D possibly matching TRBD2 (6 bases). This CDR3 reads CASSRTSLGTDTQYF. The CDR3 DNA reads TGTGCCAGCAGCCGTACTAGCTTGGGCACAGATACGCAGTATTTT.